These 3 T cell receptor beta chains share one sample of origin, sequenced in a study of a mutant IDH1 vaccine in newly diagnosed glioma. Time point described: week 23, last vaccination. All doses held 300 ug of mutant IDH1 20-mer peptide, with topical imiquimod. The antigens these receptors bind are not known. Repertoires were generated with immunoSEQ multiplex PCR, while TCRdb's copy carries only in-frame clones and drops some. The table lists over 35,000 clones, 70% to 85% of them singletons. Sequencing used PBMCs, obtained from a glioma patient whose treatment included an IDH1 peptide vaccine. Receptors were obtained from a woman aged 18-29 years with glioma. Some clones in this sample may be carry-over from other donors' samples.

This chain uses TRBV12-5 with TRBJ2-7; 7 nucleotides match TRBD2. The germline CDR1 and CDR2 sequences are LGHNT and FRNRAP. The CDR3 extends over 13 amino acids. The V and J ends lost 6 bases and 6 bases, in that order; junction bases with no gene match: 8. The CDR3 reads CASGRTRTGEQYF. CDR3 bases: TGTGCTAGTGGCCGGACTAGGACGGGCGAGCAGTACTTC.

The chain joins TRBV27 to TRBJ2-7; maybe TRBD2 (6 bases). V was shortened by 6 bases and J by 1 base, with 13 bases between the two germline ends. CDR1 MNHEY and CDR2 SMNVEV come from the germline V gene (reference sequence). The CDR3 contains 14 residues. Here the CDR3 reads CASSWGDGSYEQYF. The CDR3 DNA is TGTGCCAGCAGCTGGGGGGACGGGTCCTACGAGCAGTACTTC.

The chain recombines TRBV6-6 with TRBJ1-2; no firm D call. With 5 bases removed from V and 5 bases from J, the gap between germline ends came to 18 bases. CDR1 is MNHNY and CDR2 is SVGAGI in the germline V gene (reference sequence). There are 15 residues in the CDR3. Here the CDR3 DNA reads TGTGCCAGCAGTAGGGTGGAGGGTGAAGGGTATGGCTACACCTTC. This gives the protein CASSRVEGEGYGYTF.